Shown below are 14 T cell receptor beta chains from a single sample sequenced in a study of PD-L1 blockade in urothelial cancer. The time point denotes: peripheral blood 6 weeks after treatment start. Sequenced by immunoSEQ multiplex PCR; TCRdb stores in-frame clones only, minus some. The sample carries roughly 100,000 clones, less than 85% recorded once. Sample: PBMCs, taken around atezolizumab (anti-PD-L1) treatment. These receptors came from a man in his sixties or seventies with urothelial cancer.

The CDR3 here is CASSPAGNYNEQFF. The CDR3 nucleotides read TGTGCCAGCTCACCAGCCGGGAACTACAATGAGCAGTTCTTC. V is TRBV18 and J is TRBJ2-1; possibly TRBD2 for D (5 bases). The germline V and J ends were trimmed by 2 bases and 3 bases, with 8 bases remaining between them. The CDR3 consists of 14 residues. Germline V gene data show CDR1 as KGHSH and CDR2 as LQKENI.

In its sample, this clone was seen a few times. V usage is TRBV29-1 and J usage is TRBJ2-7, with 7 bases that match TRBD1. J was trimmed by 0 bases and V by 6 bases; bases with no gene match: 5. The germline V gene encodes CDR1 SQVTM and CDR2 ANQGSEA. The CDR3 has 13 residues. CDR3 protein: CSVETGLSYEQYF. CDR3 nucleotides: TGCAGCGTCGAGACAGGGCTCTCCTACGAGCAGTACTTC.

This chain links TRBV5-1 with TRBJ1-2; no clear D gene. From germline, CDR1 is SGHRS and CDR2 YFSETQ. Trimming removed 0 bases at V and 7 bases at J, with 16 bases between. The CDR3 covers 15 residues. The CDR3, as DNA: TGCGCCAGCAGCTTGGGAGCGGAGGGTTTCTCTGGCTACACCTTC. Its translation: CASSLGAEGFSGYTF.

The chain recombines TRBV5-1 with TRBJ2-1, with 13 bases that match TRBD2. The CDR3 covers 17 residues. With V trimmed by 0 bases and J by 8 bases, 8 bases remained unmatched. Germline CDR1 and CDR2: SGHRS and YFSETQ. The CDR3 reads CASSLATSGRAGDEQFF. DNA for the CDR3: TGCGCCAGCAGCTTGGCTACTAGCGGGAGGGCCGGAGATGAGCAGTTCTTC. Filled out from reference TRBV5-1 and TRBJ2-1, the complete variable domain reads KAGVTQTPRYLIKTRGQQVTLSCSPISGHRSVSWYQQTPGQGLQFLFEYFSETQRNKGNFPGRFSGRQFSNSRSEMNVSTLELGDSALYLCASSLATSGRAGDEQFFGPGTRLTVL.

The V and J genes are TRBV27 and TRBJ1-1; possibly TRBD1 for D (6 bases). V was clipped by 8 bases and J by 1 base, with 11 bases between them. The length of the CDR3 is 13 residues. Germline V CDR1 and CDR2: MNHEY, SMNVEV (reference sequence). The DNA of the CDR3 is TGTGCCAGCGGCGAGACAGGGAACACTGAAGCTTTCTTT. Its protein product is CASGETGNTEAFF.

In this sample, this clone turned up once. The J gene is TRBJ2-7, the V gene TRBV30; 8 bases are a match to TRBD2. The germline CDR1 and CDR2 sequences are GTSNPN and SVGIG (reference sequence). Unmatched junction bases numbered 6, after V lost 7 bases and J lost 1 base. CDR3 size: 13 residues. This chain's CDR3 is CASTSGRSYEQYF. As DNA, the CDR3 is TGTGCCTCAACCAGCGGGAGATCCTACGAGCAGTACTTC.

The V and J genes are TRBV6-1 and TRBJ1-2, with D unclear. The length of the CDR3 is 12 residues. The V end lost 2 bases, the J end lost 3 bases, and 4 bases lay between the germline ends. CDR1 and CDR2 (germline): MNHNS, SASEGT. DNA of the CDR3: TGTGCCAGCAGTGAACGGGACTATGGCTACACCTTC. Its translation: CASSERDYGYTF.

The V call is TRBV2, the J call TRBJ2-1; TRBD1 agrees at 7 bases. CDR3 length: 15 residues. CDR1 is SNHLY, CDR2 FYNNEI, per germline. V was clipped by 7 bases and J by 3 bases; unmatched bases: 9. The CDR3: CASITGTAFYNEQFF. CDR3 in DNA: TGTGCCAGCATAACTGGGACAGCTTTCTACAATGAGCAGTTCTTC. The full variable domain, in which reference TRBV2 and TRBJ2-1 provide the parts outside the CDR3, is EPEVTQTPSHQVTQMGQEVILRCVPISNHLYFYWYRQILGQKVEFLVSFYNNEISEKSEIFDDQFSVERPDGSNFTLKIRSTKLEDSAMYFCASITGTAFYNEQFFGPGTRLTVL.

The J gene is TRBJ2-5, the V gene TRBV4-3; TRBD2 matches 10 bases. Germline CDR1 is LGHNA and CDR2 is YSLEER. This CDR3 is 16 amino acids long. J gave up 5 bases and V 3 bases, and 9 bases lay outside the gene matches. The CDR3 DNA sequence: TGCGCCAGCAGCCAGGGAAGCGGGAGGGCCGGGGAGACCCAGTACTTC. Its protein is CASSQGSGRAGETQYF.

This chain connects TRBV30 to TRBJ2-5, with D unclear. The V gene lost 2 bases and the J gene lost 0 bases, with 7 bases spanning the gap. There are 13 residues in the CDR3. Per the germline V gene, CDR1 is GTSNPN and CDR2 is SVGIG (reference sequence). The CDR3 loop is CAWSRGDQETQYF. The CDR3 nucleotides read TGTGCCTGGAGTCGAGGAGACCAAGAGACCCAGTACTTC.

The V call is TRBV5-3, the J call TRBJ1-1, with 7 bases that match TRBD1. TRBV5-3 is noted as an ORF with a role that remains uncertain. J lost 0 bases, V lost 5 bases, and 7 bases had no gene match. The CDR3 spans 15 residues. CDR3 nucleotides: TGTGCCAGAAGGGCGACAGGGCGCATGAACACTGAAGCTTTCTTT. This translates into CARRATGRMNTEAFF.

The chain couples TRBV5-1 to TRBJ1-4; 11 nucleotides agree with TRBD1. Germline CDR1 and CDR2: SGHRS and YFSETQ. The CDR3 covers 15 residues. The V gene end was trimmed by 0 bases and the J gene end by 12 bases; junction bases not matched to a gene: 7. The CDR3 nucleotides are TGCGCCAGCAGCTTGGCTGGACAGGGGGCTGGGGAACTGTTTTTT. It encodes CASSLAGQGAGELFF.

This chain connects TRBV2 to TRBJ2-2, with 7 bases identical to TRBD1. Germline V CDR1 and CDR2: SNHLY, FYNNEI. Losses at the gene ends were 7 bases for V and 3 bases for J; bases not matched to a gene: 5. The CDR3 covers 14 residues. CDR3 sequence (DNA): TGTGCCAGCAACCCGGGACAGCACACCGGGGAGCTGTTTTTT. Residues: CASNPGQHTGELFF.

V usage is TRBV5-4 and J usage is TRBJ2-7, with 8 bases matching TRBD1. The CDR3 sequence is 16 residues long. Trimming cost V 1 base and J 1 base; bases outside gene matches: 7. Germline assignment: CDR1 SGHNT and CDR2 YYREEE (reference sequence). CDR3 residues: CASSLMDRAESYEQYF. The CDR3, as DNA: TGTGCCAGCAGCTTGATGGACAGGGCGGAGTCCTACGAGCAGTACTTC.